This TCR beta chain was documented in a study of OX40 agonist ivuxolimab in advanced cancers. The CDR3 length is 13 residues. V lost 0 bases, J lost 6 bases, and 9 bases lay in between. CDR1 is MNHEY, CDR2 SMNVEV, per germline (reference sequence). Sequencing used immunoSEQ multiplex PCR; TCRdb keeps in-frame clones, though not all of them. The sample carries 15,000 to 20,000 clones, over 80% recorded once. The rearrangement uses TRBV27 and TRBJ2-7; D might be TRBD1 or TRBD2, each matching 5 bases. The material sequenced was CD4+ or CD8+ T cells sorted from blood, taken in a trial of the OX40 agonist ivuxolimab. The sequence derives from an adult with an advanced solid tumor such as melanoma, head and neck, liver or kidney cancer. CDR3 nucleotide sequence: TGTGCCAGCAGTTTATCATCGGGGCTCGAGCAGTACTTC. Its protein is CASSLSSGLEQYF.